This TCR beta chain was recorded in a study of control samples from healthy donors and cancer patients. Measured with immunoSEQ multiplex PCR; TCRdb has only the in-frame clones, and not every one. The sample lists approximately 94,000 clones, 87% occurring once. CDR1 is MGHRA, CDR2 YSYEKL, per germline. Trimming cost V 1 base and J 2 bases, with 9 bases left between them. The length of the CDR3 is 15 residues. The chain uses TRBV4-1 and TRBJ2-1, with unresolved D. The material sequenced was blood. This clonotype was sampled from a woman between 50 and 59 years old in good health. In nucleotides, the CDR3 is TGCGCCAGCAGCCAAGGCAATGGGGCCTACAATGAGCAGTTCTTC. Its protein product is CASSQGNGAYNEQFF.